The following is a TCR beta chain sequence with its context. Per the original methods: For nucleated cells, counts were estimated from reference gene primer amplification. The protocol was immunoSEQ multiplex PCR, while the TCRdb copy is restricted to in-frame clones and leaves out a portion. That table furnishes V, J and clone size, whereas the DNA furnished D and trimming. The profile shows around 270,000 clones, approximately 86% of them singletons. Trimming stripped 0 bases from V and 12 bases from J, with 15 bases between. Germline assignment: CDR1 SGHNT and CDR2 YENEEA. This CDR3 is built from 14 residues. The data derive from a study of blood T cell repertoires in COVID-19. Background on the study: PBMCs, B-cell-depleted T cells, or T cells were the source of the cDNA or gDNA that made up the material.

V is TRBV11-3 and J is TRBJ2-1, with D maybe TRBD2 (5 bases). Source material: peripheral blood. The source of this sequence is a man in his thirties or forties with active or convalescent COVID-19. The DNA of the CDR3 is TGTGCCAGCAGCTTAGATAACTCCCGGGGTGGGCAGTTCTTC. Its translation is CASSLDNSRGGQFF.